This T cell receptor beta chain came from a study of blood T cell repertoires in COVID-19. Study at large: The United States, Italy and Spain provided the acute and convalescent COVID-19 samples. The analysed material was cDNA or gDNA that came from T cells, B-cell-depleted T cells, or PBMCs.

All enrollees were roughly 18 to 89 years old and from 20 to 25 US areas. Donors in Cohort 3 counted as recovered after two negative PCRs, clearance, or symptom resolution. This CDR3 is 17 amino acids long. Germline CDR1 and CDR2: MRHNA and SNTAGT. The trim removed 9 bases at V and 6 bases at J, leaving 18 bases unmatched. Here immunoSEQ multiplex PCR was the method, and the copy in TCRdb shows in-frame clones only, minus some. The sample carries some 340,000 clones, about 90% recorded once. This clone was observed a handful of times. The receptor was derived from a woman younger than 45 who had recovered from COVID-19. This rearrangement joins TRBV6-4 to TRBJ1-3; the match to TRBD1 covers 9 bases. Sequenced input: PBMCs or T cells enriched from blood (not recorded which). The CDR3 here is CASPTPGTGPSSNTIYF. DNA for the CDR3: TGTGCCAGTCCGACCCCCGGGACAGGGCCCTCTTCAAACACCATATATTTT.